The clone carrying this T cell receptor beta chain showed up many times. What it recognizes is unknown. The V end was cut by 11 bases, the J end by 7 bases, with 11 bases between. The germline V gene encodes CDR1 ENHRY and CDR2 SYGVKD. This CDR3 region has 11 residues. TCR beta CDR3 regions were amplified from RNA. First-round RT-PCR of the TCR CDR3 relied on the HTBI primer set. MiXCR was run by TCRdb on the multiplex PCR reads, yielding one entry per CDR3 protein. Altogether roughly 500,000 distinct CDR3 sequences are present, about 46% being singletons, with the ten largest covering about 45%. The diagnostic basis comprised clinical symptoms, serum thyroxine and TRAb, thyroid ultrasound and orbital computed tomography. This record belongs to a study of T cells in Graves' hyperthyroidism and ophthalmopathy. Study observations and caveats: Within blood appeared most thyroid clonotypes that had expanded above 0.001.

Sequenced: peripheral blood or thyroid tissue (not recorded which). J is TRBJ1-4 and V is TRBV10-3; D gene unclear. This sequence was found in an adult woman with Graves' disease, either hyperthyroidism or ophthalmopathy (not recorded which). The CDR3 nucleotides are TGTGCCTCTTCCTTTGGTGAAAAACTGTTTTTT. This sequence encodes CASSFGEKLFF.